What follows describes a single T cell receptor beta chain. Its antigen is currently not known. Within one base of it there is no much larger clone, and no base qualities were kept. RNA was extracted using the RNeasy kit, and roughly 0.5 to 1 ug of the RNA was reverse transcribed with random hexamers. The immunoSEQ multiplex PCR assay, which covers 54 Vbeta and 13 Jbeta segments, was used to amplify TCR beta CDR3 regions. PCR amplification bias was corrected by using a synthetic template baseline for primer optimization and computational correction. On the study's bioinformatics: Reads were annotated to V, D and J genes according to IMGT and were analyzed with immunoSEQ Analyzer, with only productive sequences retained. To calculate clonality, Shannon entropy was normalized by log2 of the number of productive unique sequences and then subtracted from one. Public and private clones were assessed among the 100 most prevalent clones of each patient and control. A clone was defined as Susac-specific if it was absent from the healthy and MS cohorts, from 950 to 1,300 published viral clones and from other ImmuneACCESS disease sequences. TCRdb took the public reads, trimmed them with fastp at Q25, ran MiXCR for clone calling and kept in-frame beta chains. CDR3 protein sequences are deduplicated, and each keeps its most common genes and DNA. The authors' filters were not applied to this entry. This sample lists about 130,000 distinct CDR3 sequences; around 94% were detected once. Jointly, the top ten make up around 0.2% of the sample.

High-throughput TCR beta sequencing profiled peripheral blood CD8+ and CD4+ T cells from healthy donors, Susac syndrome patients and multiple sclerosis patients. The Susac syndrome patients fulfilled recently defined diagnostic criteria for definite or probable disease. Bulk CD8+ and CD4+ T cells were purified by magnetic negative isolation, whereas CD8+ TEMRA cells were enriched by FACS. Blood was collected in EDTA tubes and processed within 24 hours, with PBMCs isolated through density gradient centrifugation. PBMCs intended for TCR sequencing were frozen in liquid nitrogen and were later thawed in a 37 degrees C water bath. Purity of sorted or isolated CD4+, CD8+ and CD8+ TEMRA cells was at least 90%. This specimen comes from a study of CD8 T cells in Susac syndrome (dated by TCRdb to the late 2010s). Looking at the study overall: Among the sequenced Susac syndrome patients, about 6 had clinically active disease and roughly 8 were in clinical remission. At the time of blood withdrawal, Susac syndrome patients were either therapy-naive, taking corticosteroids (with some also receiving IVIg), or on IVIg alone. The study used repertoire sequencing to test whether antigen drove CD8+ T cell activation and differentiation in Susac syndrome. The study compared CD8+ T cell repertoire clonality among about a dozen healthy donors, some 14 Susac syndrome patients and around 16 multiple sclerosis patients. Here is what the overall study found, with its caveats: The study acknowledged that relatively few individuals were included in the TCR sequencing and HLA analysis. Sixteen Susac-specific public clones were identified in the total CD8+ repertoire, and several Susac-specific public clones were identified in the CD8+ TEMRA repertoire. Clonal expansion was seen in Susac syndrome CD8+ repertoires, peaking in CD8+ TEMRA cells and being greater in clinically active patients than in remitting ones.

Ends trimmed: V by 10 bases, J by 2 bases; bases unmatched to a gene: 6. CDR1 MNHEY and CDR2 SMNVEV were looked up in the germline V gene (reference sequence). The CDR3 sequence holds 13 residues, the cysteine and phenylalanine included. Just CDR3 DNA is preserved here, 39 bases in frame from base 1. This TCR was sampled from a human donor with Susac syndrome. The V and J segments used are TRBV27 and TRBJ2-3; TRBD2 fits 7 bases in the junction. Material for sequencing was CD8+ T cells from PBMCs. The CDR3 has the sequence CATSSGFTDTQYF. DNA sequence: TGTGCCACCTCTAGCGGATTCACAGATACGCAGTATTTT.